This T cell receptor (beta chain) was profiled in a study of regulatory T cells in long-lasting Graves disease. Germline V gene data show CDR1 as SGDLS and CDR2 as YYNGEE. The CDR3 runs 14 residues. Trimming stripped 3 bases from V and 5 bases from J, with 12 bases between. Time point: newly diagnosed GD, antithyroid drugs for less than 3 months. From PBMCs, RNA was extracted and then used to make the TCR library. This clonotype was observed a handful of times. The antigen remains unidentified. HTBI primers from iRepertoire and Arm-PCR of CDR3 regions yielded the TCR beta libraries. TCRdb itself ran the multiplex PCR reads through MiXCR, one entry per CDR3 protein. Of around 450,000 distinct CDR3 sequences detected, 15% appear once; the ten largest clones hold over 7.5%. Regarding the study as a whole: Among persistent patients, a larger number of public clonotypes were shared (around 3,000) than among newly diagnosed patients (more than 850).

These data are also associated with another study on T cells in Graves' hyperthyroidism and ophthalmopathy. Per that paper: First-round RT-PCR with HTBI primers amplified the TCR CDR3 region.

The chain recombines TRBV9 with TRBJ2-1; the D is unclear. The clonotype originates from a woman between 35 and 50 years old with Graves disease. The sample was peripheral blood mononuclear cells (PBMCs), taken at new diagnosis, from a patient treated with antithyroid drugs. CDR3 in amino acids: CASSGSSRHNEQFF. The CDR3 DNA reads TGTGCCAGCAGCGGCTCCAGTAGGCACAATGAGCAGTTCTTC.